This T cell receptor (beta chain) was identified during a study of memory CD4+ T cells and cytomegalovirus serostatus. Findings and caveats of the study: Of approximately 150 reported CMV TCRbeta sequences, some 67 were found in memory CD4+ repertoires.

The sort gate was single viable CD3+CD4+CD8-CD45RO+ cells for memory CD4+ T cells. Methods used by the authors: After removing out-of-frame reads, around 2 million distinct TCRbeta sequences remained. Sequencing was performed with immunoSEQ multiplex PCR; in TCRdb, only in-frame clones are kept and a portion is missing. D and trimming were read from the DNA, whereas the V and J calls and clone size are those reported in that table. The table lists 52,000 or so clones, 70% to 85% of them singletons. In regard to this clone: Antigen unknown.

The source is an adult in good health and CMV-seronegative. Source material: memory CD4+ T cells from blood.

The CDR3: CASNGRFGTGVGYTF. The CDR3 region has the DNA TGTGCCAGCAACGGACGATTCGGGACAGGGGTTGGCTACACCTTC. The rearrangement links TRBV2 to TRBJ1-2; 10 bases line up with TRBD1. The germline V gene encodes CDR1 SNHLY and CDR2 FYNNEI. The CDR3 is 15 amino acids. With 7 bases clipped from V and 7 bases from J, the junction kept 12 bases outside the gene matches.